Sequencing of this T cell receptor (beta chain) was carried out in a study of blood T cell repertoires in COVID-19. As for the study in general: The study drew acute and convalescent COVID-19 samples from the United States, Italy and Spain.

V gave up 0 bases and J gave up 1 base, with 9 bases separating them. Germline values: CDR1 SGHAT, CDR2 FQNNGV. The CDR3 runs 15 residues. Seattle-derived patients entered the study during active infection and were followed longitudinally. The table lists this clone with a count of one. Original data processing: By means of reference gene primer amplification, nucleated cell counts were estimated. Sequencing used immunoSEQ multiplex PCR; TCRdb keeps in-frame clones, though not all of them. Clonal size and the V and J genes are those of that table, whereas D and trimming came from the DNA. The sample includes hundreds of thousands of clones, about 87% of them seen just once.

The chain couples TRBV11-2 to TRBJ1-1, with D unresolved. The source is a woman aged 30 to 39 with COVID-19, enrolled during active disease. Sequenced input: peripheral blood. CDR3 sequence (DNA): TGTGCCAGCAGCTTAGACCTTCACGGGAACACTGAAGCTTTCTTT. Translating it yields CASSLDLHGNTEAFF.